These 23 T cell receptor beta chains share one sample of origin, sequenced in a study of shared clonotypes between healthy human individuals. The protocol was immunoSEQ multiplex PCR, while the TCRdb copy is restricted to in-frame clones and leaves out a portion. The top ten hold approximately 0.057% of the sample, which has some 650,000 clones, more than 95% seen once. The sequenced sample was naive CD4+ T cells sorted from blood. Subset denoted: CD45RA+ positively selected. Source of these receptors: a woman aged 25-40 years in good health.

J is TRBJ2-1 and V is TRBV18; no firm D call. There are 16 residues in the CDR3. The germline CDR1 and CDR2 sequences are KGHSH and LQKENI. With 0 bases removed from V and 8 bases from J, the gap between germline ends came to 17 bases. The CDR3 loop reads CASSPPTGGGKDEQFF. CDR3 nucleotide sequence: TGTGCCAGCTCACCACCGACGGGTGGCGGAAAAGATGAGCAGTTCTTC.

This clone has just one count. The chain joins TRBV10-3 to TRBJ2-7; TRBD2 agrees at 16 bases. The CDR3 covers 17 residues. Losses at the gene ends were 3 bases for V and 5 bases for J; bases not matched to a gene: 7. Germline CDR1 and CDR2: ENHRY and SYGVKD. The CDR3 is CAISDTGTSGRAHEQYF. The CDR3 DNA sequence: TGTGCCATCAGTGACACGGGGACTAGCGGGAGGGCCCACGAGCAGTACTTC.

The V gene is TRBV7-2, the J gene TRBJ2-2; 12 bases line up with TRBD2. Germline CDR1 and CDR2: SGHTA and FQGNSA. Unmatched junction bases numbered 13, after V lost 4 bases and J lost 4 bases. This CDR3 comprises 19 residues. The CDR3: CASSSQLYRLAGATGELFF. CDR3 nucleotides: TGTGCCAGCAGCTCACAACTCTACCGACTAGCGGGAGCCACCGGGGAGCTGTTTTTT.

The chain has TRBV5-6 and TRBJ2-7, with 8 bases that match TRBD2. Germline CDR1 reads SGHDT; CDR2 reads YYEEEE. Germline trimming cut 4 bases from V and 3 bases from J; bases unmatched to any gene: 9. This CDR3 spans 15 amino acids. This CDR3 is CASSISGTSFYEQYF. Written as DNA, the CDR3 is TGTGCCAGCAGCATTAGCGGGACCTCTTTCTACGAGCAGTACTTC. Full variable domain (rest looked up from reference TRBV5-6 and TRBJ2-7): DAGVTQSPTHLIKTRGQQVTLRCSPKSGHDTVSWYQQALGQGPQFIFQYYEEEERQRGNFPDRFSGHQFPNYSSELNVNALLLGDSALYLCASSISGTSFYEQYFGPGTRLTVT.

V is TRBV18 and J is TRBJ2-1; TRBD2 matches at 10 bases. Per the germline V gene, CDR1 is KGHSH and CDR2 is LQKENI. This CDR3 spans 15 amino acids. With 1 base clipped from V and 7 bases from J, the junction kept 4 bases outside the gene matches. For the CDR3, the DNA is TGTGCCAGCTCACCACAGGGGACTAGCGAGAATGAGCAGTTCTTC. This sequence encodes CASSPQGTSENEQFF.

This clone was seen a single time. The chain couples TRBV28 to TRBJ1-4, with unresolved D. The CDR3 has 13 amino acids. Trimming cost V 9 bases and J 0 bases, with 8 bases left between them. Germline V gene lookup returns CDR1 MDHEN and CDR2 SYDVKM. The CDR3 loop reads CASIHATNEKLFF. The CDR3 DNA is TGTGCCAGTATACATGCAACTAATGAAAAACTGTTTTTT.

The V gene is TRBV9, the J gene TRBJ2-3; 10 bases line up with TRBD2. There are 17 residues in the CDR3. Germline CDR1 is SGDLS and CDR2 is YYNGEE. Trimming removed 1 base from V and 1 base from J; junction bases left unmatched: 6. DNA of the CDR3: TGTGCCAGCAGCGTACTAGCGGGAGCCTTAGGCACAGATACGCAGTATTTT. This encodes CASSVLAGALGTDTQYF.

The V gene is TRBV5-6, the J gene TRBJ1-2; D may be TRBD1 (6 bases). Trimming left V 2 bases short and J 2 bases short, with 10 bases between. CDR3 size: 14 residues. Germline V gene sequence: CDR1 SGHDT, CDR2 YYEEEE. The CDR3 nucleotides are TGTGCCAGCAGCTTACAGGGAACCAACTATGGCTACACCTTC. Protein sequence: CASSLQGTNYGYTF.

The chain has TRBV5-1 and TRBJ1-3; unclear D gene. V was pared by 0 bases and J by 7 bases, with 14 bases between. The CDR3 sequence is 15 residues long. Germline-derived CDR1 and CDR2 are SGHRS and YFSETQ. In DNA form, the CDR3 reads TGCGCCAGCAGCTTGGCCCCCGGGAGTGAGAACACCATATATTTT. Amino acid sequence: CASSLAPGSENTIYF.

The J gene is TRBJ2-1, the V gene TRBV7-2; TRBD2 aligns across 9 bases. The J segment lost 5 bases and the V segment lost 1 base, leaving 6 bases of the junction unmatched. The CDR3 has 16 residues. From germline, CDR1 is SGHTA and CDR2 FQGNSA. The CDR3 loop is CASSLGGGRGDNEQFF. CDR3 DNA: TGTGCCAGCAGCTTAGGAGGCGGGAGGGGGGACAATGAGCAGTTCTTC. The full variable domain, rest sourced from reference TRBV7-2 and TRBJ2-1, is GAGVSQSPSNKVTEKGKDVELRCDPISGHTALYWYRQSLGQGLEFLIYFQGNSAPDKSGLPSDRFSAERTGGSVSTLTIQRTQQEDSAVYLCASSLGGGRGDNEQFFGPGTRLTVL.

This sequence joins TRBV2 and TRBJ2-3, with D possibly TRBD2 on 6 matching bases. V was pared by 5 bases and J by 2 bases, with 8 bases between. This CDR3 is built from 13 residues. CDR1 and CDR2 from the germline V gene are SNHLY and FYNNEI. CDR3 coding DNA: TGTGCCAGCAGTTCGGACTACACAGATACGCAGTATTTT. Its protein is CASSSDYTDTQYF.

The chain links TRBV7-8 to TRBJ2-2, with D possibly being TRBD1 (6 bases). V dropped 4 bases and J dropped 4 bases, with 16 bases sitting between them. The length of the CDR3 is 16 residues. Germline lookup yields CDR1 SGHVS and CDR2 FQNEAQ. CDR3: CASSSDRPLGTGELFF. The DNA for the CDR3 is TGTGCCAGCAGCTCCGACAGGCCTCTTGGCACCGGGGAGCTGTTTTTT.

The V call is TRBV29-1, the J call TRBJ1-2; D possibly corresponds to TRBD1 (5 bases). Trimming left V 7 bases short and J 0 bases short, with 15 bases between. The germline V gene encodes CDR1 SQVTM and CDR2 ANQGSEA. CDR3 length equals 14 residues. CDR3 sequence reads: CSATRDATNYGYTF. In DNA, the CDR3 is TGCAGCGCAACGAGGGACGCTACTAACTATGGCTACACCTTC.

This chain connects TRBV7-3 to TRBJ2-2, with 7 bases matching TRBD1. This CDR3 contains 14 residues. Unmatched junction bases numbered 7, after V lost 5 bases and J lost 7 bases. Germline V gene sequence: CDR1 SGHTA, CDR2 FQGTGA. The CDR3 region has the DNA TGTGCCAGCAGCCTTGTGACAGGGATCGGGGAGCTGTTTTTT. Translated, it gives CASSLVTGIGELFF.

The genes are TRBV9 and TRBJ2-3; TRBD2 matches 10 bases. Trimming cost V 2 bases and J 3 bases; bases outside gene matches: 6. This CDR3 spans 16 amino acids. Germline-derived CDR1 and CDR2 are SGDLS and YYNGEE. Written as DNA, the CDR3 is TGTGCCAGCAGCGTCAGAGCGGGAGGGCAAACAGATACGCAGTATTTT. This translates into CASSVRAGGQTDTQYF.

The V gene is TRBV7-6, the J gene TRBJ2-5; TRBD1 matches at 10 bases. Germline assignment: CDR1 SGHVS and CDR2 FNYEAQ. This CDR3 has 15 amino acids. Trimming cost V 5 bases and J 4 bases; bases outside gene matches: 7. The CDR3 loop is CASSLTGTGVETQYF. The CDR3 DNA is TGTGCCAGCAGCCTAACCGGGACAGGGGTAGAGACCCAGTACTTC.

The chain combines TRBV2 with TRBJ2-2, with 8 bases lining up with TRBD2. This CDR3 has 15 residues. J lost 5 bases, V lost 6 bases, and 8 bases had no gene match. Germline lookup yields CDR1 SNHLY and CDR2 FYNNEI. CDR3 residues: CASRVESGGTGELFF. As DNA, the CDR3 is TGTGCCAGCAGGGTCGAATCGGGAGGGACCGGGGAGCTGTTTTTT. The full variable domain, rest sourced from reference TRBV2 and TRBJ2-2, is EPEVTQTPSHQVTQMGQEVILRCVPISNHLYFYWYRQILGQKVEFLVSFYNNEISEKSEIFDDQFSVERPDGSNFTLKIRSTKLEDSAMYFCASRVESGGTGELFFGEGSRLTVL.

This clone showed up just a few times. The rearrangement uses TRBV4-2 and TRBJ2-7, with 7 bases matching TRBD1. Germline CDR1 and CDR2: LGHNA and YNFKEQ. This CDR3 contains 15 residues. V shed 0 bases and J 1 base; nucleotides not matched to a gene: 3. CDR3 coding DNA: TGTGCCAGCAGCCAAGAGGGACAGCTATCCTACGAGCAGTACTTC. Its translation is CASSQEGQLSYEQYF.

The CDR3 reads CASSLIGVPYNEQFF. The CDR3 DNA reads TGTGCCAGCAGCTTAATCGGGGTTCCCTACAATGAGCAGTTCTTC. The gene calls are TRBV11-3 and TRBJ2-1; D might be TRBD2 (5 bases). The CDR3 length is 15 residues. V was pared by 2 bases and J by 2 bases, with 10 bases between. The germline V gene has CDR1 SGHNT and CDR2 YENEEA. Complete variable domain (other parts from reference TRBV11-3 and TRBJ2-1): EAGVVQSPRYKIIEKKQPVAFWCNPISGHNTLYWYLQNLGQGPELLIRYENEEAVDDSQLPKDRFSAERLKGVDSTLKIQPAELGDSAVYLCASSLIGVPYNEQFFGPGTRLTVL.

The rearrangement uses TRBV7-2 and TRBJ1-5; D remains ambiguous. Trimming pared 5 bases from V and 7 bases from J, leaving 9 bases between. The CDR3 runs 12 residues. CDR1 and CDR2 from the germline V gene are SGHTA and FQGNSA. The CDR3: CASSPVGQPQHF. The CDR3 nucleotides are TGTGCCAGCAGCCCCGTGGGGCAGCCCCAGCATTTT.

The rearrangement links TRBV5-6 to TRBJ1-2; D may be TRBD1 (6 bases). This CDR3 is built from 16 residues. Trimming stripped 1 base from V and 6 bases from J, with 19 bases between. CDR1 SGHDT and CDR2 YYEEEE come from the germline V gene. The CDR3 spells CASSLHSGSGANGYTF. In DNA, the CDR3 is TGTGCCAGCAGCTTGCACTCGGGTTCAGGGGCGAATGGCTACACCTTC.

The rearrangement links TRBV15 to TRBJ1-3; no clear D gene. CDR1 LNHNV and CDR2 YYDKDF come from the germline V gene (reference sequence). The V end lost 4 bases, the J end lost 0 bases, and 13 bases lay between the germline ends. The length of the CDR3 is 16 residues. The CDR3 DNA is TGTGCCACCAGCACAAGACATGAGTCCTCTGGAAACACCATATATTTT. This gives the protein CATSTRHESSGNTIYF.

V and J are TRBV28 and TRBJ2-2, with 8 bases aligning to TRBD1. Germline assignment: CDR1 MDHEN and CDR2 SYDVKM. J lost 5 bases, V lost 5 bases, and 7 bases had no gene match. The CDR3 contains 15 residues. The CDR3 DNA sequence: TGTGCCAGCAGTGTTCCGGGACAGGTGACCGGGGAGCTGTTTTTT. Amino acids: CASSVPGQVTGELFF.